Below, 9 T cell receptor beta chains from the same sample are listed, as sequenced in a study of shared clonotypes between healthy human individuals. Cells designated naive CD8 were CD45RO-negative and were positively selected for CCR7, with terminally differentiated effector memory CD45RA+ cells excluded. Measured with immunoSEQ multiplex PCR; TCRdb has only the in-frame clones, and not every one. Altogether around 620,000 clones are present, around 96% being singletons, with the ten largest covering over 0.1%. Sample: naive CD8+ T cells sorted from blood. The receptors were sampled from a young woman in good health.

CDR3 loop: CASSGGQATVSGNTIYF. In DNA form, the CDR3 reads TGTGCCAGCAGCGGCGGACAGGCGACCGTCTCTGGAAACACCATATATTTT. The rearrangement joins TRBV9 to TRBJ1-3; 7 bases are a match to TRBD1. Trimming cost V 3 bases and J 0 bases; bases outside gene matches: 9. Germline lookup yields CDR1 SGDLS and CDR2 YYNGEE. The CDR3 is 17 residues long.

The chain couples TRBV28 to TRBJ1-2; D not resolved. Germline V gives CDR1 MDHEN, CDR2 SYDVKM. This CDR3 has 15 residues. Trimming left V 4 bases short and J 0 bases short, with 12 bases between. The CDR3 DNA follows: TGTGCCAGCAGTTCCATGACTGAGACTAACTATGGCTACACCTTC. Encoded protein: CASSSMTETNYGYTF.

In this sample, this clone turned up a few times. This chain uses TRBV7-9 with TRBJ1-1, with D uncertain. Germline lookup yields CDR1 SEHNR and CDR2 FQNEAQ (reference sequence). Trimming stripped 5 bases from V and 5 bases from J, with 15 bases between. CDR3 length: 14 amino acids. CDR3 region: CASSAIGMETEAFF. The DNA for the CDR3 is TGTGCCAGCAGCGCCATTGGAATGGAAACTGAAGCTTTCTTT. Combining the CDR3 with reference TRBV7-9 and TRBJ1-1 gives the whole variable domain DTGVSQNPRHKITKRGQNVTFRCDPISEHNRLYWYRQTLGQGPEFLTYFQNEAQLEKSRLLSDRFSAERPKGSFSTLEIQRTEQGDSAMYLCASSAIGMETEAFFGQGTRLTVV.

The chain couples TRBV19 to TRBJ2-1; 7 nucleotides match TRBD2. The CDR3 totals 16 residues. The ends lost 2 bases at V and 8 bases at J; junction bases unmatched: 12. The germline gives CDR1 LNHDA, CDR2 SQIVND (reference sequence). Here the CDR3 reads CASSIPTAGVGYEQFF. In DNA form, the CDR3 reads TGTGCCAGTAGTATACCGACGGCGGGAGTGGGTTATGAGCAGTTCTTC.

V usage is TRBV28 and J usage is TRBJ2-4; D is possibly TRBD1 (6 bases). The germline V and J ends were trimmed by 6 bases and 5 bases, with 14 bases remaining between them. Germline loops: CDR1 MDHEN, CDR2 SYDVKM. The length of the CDR3 is 14 residues. The CDR3 bases are TGTGCCAGCAGGCTTAGACAGGTAGAAAACATTCAGTACTTC. Residues: CASRLRQVENIQYF.

This chain uses TRBV28 with TRBJ1-4; D unresolved. This CDR3 comprises 14 residues. The V gene lost 5 bases and the J gene lost 8 bases, with 15 bases spanning the gap. Germline CDR1 reads MDHEN; CDR2 reads SYDVKM. CDR3 protein: CASSPLEAREKLFF. CDR3 bases: TGTGCCAGCAGTCCCCTAGAGGCCAGGGAAAAACTGTTTTTT. Supplemented by reference TRBV28 and TRBJ1-4, the full variable domain reads DVKVTQSSRYLVKRTGEKVFLECVQDMDHENMFWYRQDPGLGLRLIYFSYDVKMKEKGDIPEGYSVSREKKERFSLILESASTNQTSMYLCASSPLEAREKLFFGSGTQLSVL.

This clone was detected a few times. The chain recombines TRBV28 with TRBJ1-5; D might be TRBD1 (5 bases). Deletions cut 6 bases from V and 9 bases from J, with 15 bases between. This CDR3 has 13 amino acids. Looked up from germline, CDR1 is MDHEN and CDR2 is SYDVKM. As DNA, the CDR3 is TGTGCCAGCAGCAGCGGGGCGACGGGGCCCCAGCATTTT. Translating it yields CASSSGATGPQHF.

Turning to this clone: At one end, the junction sequence differs from germline, possibly due to a read error. The V gene is TRBV2, the J gene TRBJ1-1; 10 positions match TRBD1. CDR3 length: 11 amino acids. Germline V gives CDR1 SNHLY, CDR2 FYNNEI. The CDR3 DNA reads as TGTGCCAGCAGCGGAGTGGGACAGGGGCCCTTT. Amino acid sequence: CASSGVGQGPF.

Of note for this clone: One end of the junction fails to match germline, which may point to a read error. The DNA of the CDR3 is TGTGCCAGCAATGAACTAGCAGGTGGGGACAATGAGCAGTTCTTC. This sequence encodes CASNELAGGDNEQFF. The chain carries TRBV2 and TRBJ2-1; D might be TRBD2 (6 bases). CDR1 and CDR2 (germline): SNHLY, FYNNEI. This CDR3 region has 15 residues.